Listed here are 2 T cell receptor beta chains from one sample, sequenced in a study of T cells after yellow fever vaccination. MiXCR, run by TCRdb on the 5' RACE reads, gives a single entry per CDR3 protein. The profile shows under 250,000 distinct CDR3 sequences, 3% to 4% of them singletons. The material sequenced was CD4+ T cells sorted from PBMCs, taken 10 days after the yellow fever booster vaccination. The receptors come from a man between 18 and 29 years old who received the YFV17D yellow fever vaccine.

Many counts were recorded for this clonotype. The chain uses TRBV20-1 and TRBJ1-2, with a weak D call TRBD1 (6 bases). CDR1 and CDR2 from the germline V gene are DFQATT and SNEGSKA (reference sequence). CDR3 size: 14 residues. The V and J ends lost 0 bases and 8 bases respectively, with 16 bases between them. CDR3 coding DNA: TGCAGTGCTAGAGATCTGGGGGCGTCTTCCGGCTACACCTTC. Translation: CSARDLGASSGYTF.

The chain employs TRBV2 and TRBJ2-1, with TRBD2 matching over 11 bases. CDR3 length: 15 residues. The V and J ends lost 2 bases and 5 bases, in that order; junction bases with no gene match: 2. Looked up from germline, CDR1 is SNHLY and CDR2 is FYNNEI. Here the CDR3 DNA reads TGTGCCAGCAGTGAAAGACTAGCGGGGAACAATGAGCAGTTCTTC. This translates into CASSERLAGNNEQFF.